Shown below are 20 T cell receptor beta chains from a single sample sequenced in a study of cytomegalovirus exposure and HLA in healthy donors. The PCR made use of 60 Vbeta and 13 Jbeta primers. Data came from immunoSEQ multiplex PCR; TCRdb stores just in-frame clones and leaves some out. The sample lists 150,000 or so clones, over 65% seen once, with less than 0.9% in the top ten. The sample comprised PBMCs. Receptor source: a female donor in good health and CMV-seronegative.

The chain joins TRBV5-3 to TRBJ2-7; 8 bases line up with TRBD1. TRBV5-3 has ORF status, its function being uncertain. V trimming: 0 bases; J trimming: 5 bases; junction bases outside the gene matches: 13. The CDR3 loop spans 17 amino acids. In DNA form, the CDR3 reads TGTGCCAGAAGCTTGGCCGACCAAGGACAGGGAGGCGACGAGCAGTACTTC. This encodes CARSLADQGQGGDEQYF.

The chain joins TRBV5-1 to TRBJ2-7, with D maybe TRBD1 (6 bases). Trimming left V 2 bases short and J 6 bases short, with 24 bases between. CDR1 is SGHRS, CDR2 YFSETQ, per germline. This CDR3 spans 17 amino acids. The DNA for the CDR3 is TGCGCCAGCAGCTTTGACTACAGGGAAGCCGGGGCCACCGAGCAGTACTTC. It translates to CASSFDYREAGATEQYF.

In its sample, this clone was seen once. The CDR3 nucleotides read TGTGCCAGTAGAAGAGGGGGCGAGTATGAGCAGTTCTTC. This sequence encodes CASRRGGEYEQFF. The rearrangement links TRBV19 to TRBJ2-1; 7 nucleotides line up with TRBD1. The CDR3 is 13 residues long. The V gene end was trimmed by 6 bases and the J gene end by 8 bases; junction bases not matched to a gene: 7. Germline CDR1 is LNHDA and CDR2 is SQIVND (reference sequence).

The rearrangement joins TRBV9 to TRBJ1-3; maybe TRBD1 (5 bases). CDR1 SGDLS and CDR2 YYNGEE come from the germline V gene. The V gene lost 1 base and the J gene lost 2 bases, with 7 bases spanning the gap. The CDR3 has 14 residues. CDR3 sequence reads: CASSVRGAGNTIYF. The CDR3 nucleotides are TGTGCCAGCAGCGTACGGGGGGCTGGAAACACCATATATTTT.

The CDR3 DNA reads TGTGCCAGCTCCCAGCGGCGCCGAGGGGAGACCCAGTACTTC. It codes for CASSQRRRGETQYF. The chain combines TRBV18 with TRBJ2-5, with D possibly being TRBD2 (5 bases). From germline, CDR1 is KGHSH and CDR2 LQKENI. V was trimmed by 6 bases and J by 5 bases, leaving 16 bases between them. This CDR3 spans 14 amino acids.

V is TRBV19 and J is TRBJ1-2; 9 nucleotides match TRBD1. The junction had 10 bases not matched to a gene; V was cut back by 6 bases and J by 5 bases. The CDR3 contains 15 residues. Germline V lookup: CDR1 LNHDA, CDR2 SQIVND (reference sequence). The CDR3 bases are TGTGCCAGTAGACCCGGACAGGGGCTTACTTATGGCTACACCTTC. This codes for CASRPGQGLTYGYTF.

The V gene is TRBV7-9, the J gene TRBJ1-1; D gene ambiguous. This CDR3 comprises 11 residues. The V end was cut by 5 bases, the J end by 5 bases, with 6 bases between. Germline values: CDR1 SEHNR, CDR2 FQNEAQ (reference sequence). CDR3 nucleotide sequence: TGTGCCAGCAGCCCCCTGACTGAAGCTTTCTTT. It is translated as CASSPLTEAFF.

The V and J genes are TRBV5-4 and TRBJ2-1, with a tentative D call TRBD2 (6 bases). The CDR3 is 13 amino acids. V shed 4 bases and J shed 5 bases, with 10 bases lying between them. Germline CDR1 is SGHNT and CDR2 is YYREEE (reference sequence). The CDR3 sequence: CASSAGPDNEQFF. The DNA of the CDR3 is TGTGCCAGCAGCGCGGGACCTGACAATGAGCAGTTCTTC.

In its sample, this clone was seen once. The J gene is TRBJ2-7, the V gene TRBV19; D may be TRBD2 (6 bases). With 5 bases removed from V and 5 bases from J, the gap between germline ends came to 22 bases. The CDR3 has 16 amino acids. In germline, CDR1 is LNHDA, CDR2 SQIVND (reference sequence). The CDR3 bases are TGTGCCAGTAGTGCACGAGGAGGGGCCTTACCTAACGAGCAGTACTTC. Its translation: CASSARGGALPNEQYF.

CDR3 DNA: TGTGCCAGCAGTTCCGGGACTAGCGGCACTAATGAGCAGTTCTTC. Amino acids: CASSSGTSGTNEQFF. The V gene is TRBV6-5, the J gene TRBJ2-1; 11 bases agree with TRBD2. After removal of 4 bases from V and 7 bases from J, the junction contained 6 bases not matched to a gene. The CDR3 has 15 residues. Germline V gives CDR1 MNHEY, CDR2 SVGAGI.

This chain joins TRBV28 and TRBJ2-7, with no clear D. The ends were cut back, 2 bases at V and 2 bases at J, with 4 bases in the middle. CDR1 is MDHEN and CDR2 is SYDVKM in the germline V gene. The CDR3 has 12 amino acids. The CDR3 DNA follows: TGTGCCAGCAGTTTAGCGGCCTACGAGCAGTACTTC. Its translation is CASSLAAYEQYF.

The chain is built from TRBV4-3 and TRBJ2-1; the D gene is possibly TRBD1 (6 bases). The CDR3 has 15 amino acids. The germline V and J ends were trimmed by 0 bases and 4 bases, with 10 bases remaining between them. Looked up from germline, CDR1 is LGHNA and CDR2 is YSLEER. This CDR3 is CASSQEGAIYNEQFF. CDR3 in DNA: TGCGCCAGCAGCCAAGAGGGGGCAATATACAATGAGCAGTTCTTC.

This clone was detected only once. J is TRBJ2-2 and V is TRBV4-2, with 9 bases matching TRBD2. V gave up 11 bases and J gave up 5 bases; unmatched junction bases: 6. The germline gives CDR1 LGHNA, CDR2 YNFKEQ. The CDR3 extends over 13 amino acids. This chain's CDR3 is CAGRGGGTGELFF. CDR3 nucleotides: TGTGCCGGGCGCGGGGGGGGGACCGGGGAGCTGTTTTTT.

Concerning this clone itself: The same CDR3 also results from other DNA sequences found in this sample. This chain connects TRBV30 to TRBJ1-5; D call uncertain. The germline CDR1 and CDR2 sequences are GTSNPN and SVGIG (reference sequence). The V end was cut by 0 bases, the J end by 4 bases, with 7 bases between. The CDR3 spans 13 residues. The CDR3 DNA reads TGTGCCTGGAGTGTTCAGAGGAATCAGCCCCAGCATTTT. It codes for CAWSVQRNQPQHF.

The chain is built from TRBV7-8 and TRBJ2-3; TRBD2 is a possible D gene (5 bases). The CDR3 runs to 15 residues. Per germline, CDR1 SGHVS and CDR2 FQNEAQ. V lost 2 bases to trimming and J lost 2 bases, with 11 bases between them. The DNA for the CDR3 is TGTGCCAGCAGCTTACGGACTGGCTTCACAGATACGCAGTATTTT. This codes for CASSLRTGFTDTQYF.

In this sample, this clone turned up a few times. The chain uses TRBV6-5 and TRBJ2-5; TRBD1 matches at 9 bases. Germline V CDR1 and CDR2: MNHEY, SVGAGI. Trimming took 6 bases from V and 5 from J; bases not matched to a gene: 7. The CDR3 sequence is 14 residues long. The CDR3 bases are TGTGCCAGCAGCCGGGACAGGGTCGCGGAGACCCAGTACTTC. Its protein product is CASSRDRVAETQYF.

A few counts support this clone. The V call is TRBV6-1, the J call TRBJ2-1, with D maybe TRBD2 (5 bases). Germline V gene lookup returns CDR1 MNHNS and CDR2 SASEGT. This CDR3 contains 15 residues. V was clipped by 5 bases and J by 7 bases, with 18 bases between them. CDR3 in amino acids: CASSSIASSPNEQFF. CDR3 DNA sequence: TGTGCCAGCAGTTCTATTGCGTCTAGCCCTAATGAGCAGTTCTTC.

The V call is TRBV7-2, the J call TRBJ2-2; TRBD1 matches 7 bases. The trim removed 5 bases at V and 5 bases at J, leaving 8 bases unmatched. The CDR3 is 15 residues long. Germline lookup yields CDR1 SGHTA and CDR2 FQGNSA. CDR3 in DNA: TGTGCCAGCAGCGGGGGACAGACCGATACCGGGGAGCTGTTTTTT. The encoded protein is CASSGGQTDTGELFF.

The rearrangement links TRBV5-4 to TRBJ2-3; D is uncertain. Germline loops: CDR1 SGHNT, CDR2 YYREEE (reference sequence). CDR3 length: 12 amino acids. V lost 4 bases, J lost 5 bases, and 8 bases lay in between. In nucleotides, the CDR3 is TGTGCCAGCAGCGAGGAGAGAGATACGCAGTATTTT. Translation gives CASSEERDTQYF. Filled out from reference TRBV5-4 and TRBJ2-3, the complete variable domain reads ETGVTQSPTHLIKTRGQQVTLRCSSQSGHNTVSWYQQALGQGPQFIFQYYREEENGRGNFPPRFSGLQFPNYSSELNVNALELDDSALYLCASSEERDTQYFGPGTRLTVL.

This clone was seen a handful of times. The chain joins TRBV25-1 to TRBJ1-2; no clear D. There are 13 residues in the CDR3. Trimming pared 4 bases from V and 4 bases from J, leaving 10 bases between. Germline assignment: CDR1 MGHDK and CDR2 SYGVNS. CDR3 region: CASSVPGTYGYTF. For the CDR3, the DNA is TGTGCCAGCAGTGTCCCGGGTACCTATGGCTACACCTTC.